This T cell receptor (beta chain) was captured by sequencing in a study of identical twins. This clonotype was detected only a few times. Antigen: not known. A universal primer site was created by template switching, with the cDNA bearing unique molecular identifiers. Via MiXCR, TCRdb re-called the 5' RACE reads, giving one row per CDR3 protein. The sample shows roughly 720,000 distinct CDR3 sequences, 18% of them seen only once. The study's findings and limits: Partial confounding of zero-insertion analyses by invariant MAIT and iNKT cells was possible. Clonotypes of the beta chain that were abundant in cord blood carried fewer insertions (memory repertoires showed none).

Per the germline V gene, CDR1 is DFQATT and CDR2 is SNEGSKA (reference sequence). The V and J ends lost 5 bases and 4 bases, in that order; junction bases with no gene match: 2. CDR3 length: 13 residues. This sample was also put to use in a study of T cells expressing NK-cell markers.

V and J are TRBV20-1 and TRBJ2-3, with TRBD2 matching over 11 bases. The sequenced material came from PBMCs. The receptor comes from a young woman in good health. CDR3 loop: CSALAGGSDTQYF. The CDR3 DNA is TGCAGTGCTTTAGCGGGGGGGTCAGATACGCAGTATTTT.